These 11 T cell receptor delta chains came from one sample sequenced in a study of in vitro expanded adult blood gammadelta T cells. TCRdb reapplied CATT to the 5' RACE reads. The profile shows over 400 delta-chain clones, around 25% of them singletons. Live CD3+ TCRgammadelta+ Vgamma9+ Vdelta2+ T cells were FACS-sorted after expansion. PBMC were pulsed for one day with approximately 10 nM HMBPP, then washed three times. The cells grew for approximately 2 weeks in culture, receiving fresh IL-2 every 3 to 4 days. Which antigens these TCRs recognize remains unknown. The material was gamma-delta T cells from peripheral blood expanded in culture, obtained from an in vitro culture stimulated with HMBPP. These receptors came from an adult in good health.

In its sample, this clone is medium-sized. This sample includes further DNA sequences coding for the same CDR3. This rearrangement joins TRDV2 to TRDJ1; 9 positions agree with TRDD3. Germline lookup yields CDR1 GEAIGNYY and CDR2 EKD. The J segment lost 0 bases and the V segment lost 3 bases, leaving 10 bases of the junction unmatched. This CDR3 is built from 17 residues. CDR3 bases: TGTGCCTGTGACTCCCTCTTACTGGGGGACTACACCGATAAACTCATCTTT. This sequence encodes CACDSLLLGDYTDKLIF.

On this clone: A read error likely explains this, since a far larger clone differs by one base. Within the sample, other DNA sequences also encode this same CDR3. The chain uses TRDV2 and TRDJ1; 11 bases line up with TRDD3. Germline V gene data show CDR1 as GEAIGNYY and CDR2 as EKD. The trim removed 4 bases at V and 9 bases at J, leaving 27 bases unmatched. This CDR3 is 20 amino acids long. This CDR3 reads CACDKVRQDWGIELRYELIF. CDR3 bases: TGTGCCTGTGATAAGGTCCGACAAGACTGGGGGATAGAACTCAGATACGAACTCATCTTT.

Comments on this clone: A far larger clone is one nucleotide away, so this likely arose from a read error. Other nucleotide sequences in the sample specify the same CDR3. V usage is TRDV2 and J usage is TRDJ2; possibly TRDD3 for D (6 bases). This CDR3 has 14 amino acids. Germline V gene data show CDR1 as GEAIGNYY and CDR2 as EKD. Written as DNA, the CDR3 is TGTGCATGTGACACGGTGACTGGGTCGGCACAACTCTTCTTT. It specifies CACDTVTGSAQLFF.

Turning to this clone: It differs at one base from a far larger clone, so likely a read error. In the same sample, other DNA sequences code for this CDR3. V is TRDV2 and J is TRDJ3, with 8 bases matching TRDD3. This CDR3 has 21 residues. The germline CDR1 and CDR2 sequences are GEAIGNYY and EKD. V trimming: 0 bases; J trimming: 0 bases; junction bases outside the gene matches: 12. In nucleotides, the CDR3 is TGTGCCTGTGACACCGTGGCCCCTACTGGGGGGCGCTCCTGGGACACCCGACAGATGTTTTTC. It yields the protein CACDTVAPTGGRSWDTRQMFF.

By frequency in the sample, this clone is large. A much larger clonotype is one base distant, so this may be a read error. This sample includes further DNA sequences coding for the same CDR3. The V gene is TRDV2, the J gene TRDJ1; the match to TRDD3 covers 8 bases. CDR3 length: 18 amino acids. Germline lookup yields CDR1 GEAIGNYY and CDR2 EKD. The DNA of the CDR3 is TGTGCCTGTGACTCCGTAAGGGGGATAGGAAAGTACACTGATAAACTCATCTTT. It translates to CACDSVRGIGKYTDKLIF.

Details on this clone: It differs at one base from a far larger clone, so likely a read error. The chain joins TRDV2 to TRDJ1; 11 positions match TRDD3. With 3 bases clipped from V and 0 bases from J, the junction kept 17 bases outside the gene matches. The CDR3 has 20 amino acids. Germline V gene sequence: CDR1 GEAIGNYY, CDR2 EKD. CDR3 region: CACDPTTGGYLFVYTDKLIF. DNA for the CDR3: TGTGCCTGTGACCCAACAACTGGGGGATATCTATTTGTGTACACCGATAAACTCATCTTT.

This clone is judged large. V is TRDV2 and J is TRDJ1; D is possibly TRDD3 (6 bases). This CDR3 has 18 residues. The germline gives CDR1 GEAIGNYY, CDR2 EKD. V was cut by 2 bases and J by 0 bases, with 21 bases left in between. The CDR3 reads CACDKVLGKKEYTDKLIF. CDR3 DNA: TGTGCCTGTGACAAGGTACTGGGTAAAAAAGAGTACACCGATAAACTCATCTTT.

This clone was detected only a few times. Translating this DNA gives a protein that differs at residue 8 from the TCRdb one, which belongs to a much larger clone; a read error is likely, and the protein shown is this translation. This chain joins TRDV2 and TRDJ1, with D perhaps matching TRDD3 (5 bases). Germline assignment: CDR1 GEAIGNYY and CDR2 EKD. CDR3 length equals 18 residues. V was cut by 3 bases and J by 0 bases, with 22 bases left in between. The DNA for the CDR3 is TGTGCCTGTGACTCCGTAAGGAGGATAGGAAAGTACACCGATAAACTCATCTTT. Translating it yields CACDSVRRIGKYTDKLIF.

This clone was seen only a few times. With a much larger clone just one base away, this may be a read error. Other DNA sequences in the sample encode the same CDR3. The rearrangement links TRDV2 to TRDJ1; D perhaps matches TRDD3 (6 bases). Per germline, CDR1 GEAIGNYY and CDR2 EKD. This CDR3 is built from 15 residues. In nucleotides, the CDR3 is TGTGCCTGTGACCCCCTTAAGGGGGACACTGATAAACTCATCTTT. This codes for CACDPLKGDTDKLIF.

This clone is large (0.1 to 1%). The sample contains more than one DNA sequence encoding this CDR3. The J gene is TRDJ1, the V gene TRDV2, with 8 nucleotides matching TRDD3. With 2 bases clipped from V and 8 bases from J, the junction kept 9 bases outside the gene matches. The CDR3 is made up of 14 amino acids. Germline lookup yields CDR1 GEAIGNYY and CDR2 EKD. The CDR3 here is CACDRLGDSHKLIF. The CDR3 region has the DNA TGTGCCTGTGACAGGTTGGGGGATTCCCACAAACTCATCTTT.

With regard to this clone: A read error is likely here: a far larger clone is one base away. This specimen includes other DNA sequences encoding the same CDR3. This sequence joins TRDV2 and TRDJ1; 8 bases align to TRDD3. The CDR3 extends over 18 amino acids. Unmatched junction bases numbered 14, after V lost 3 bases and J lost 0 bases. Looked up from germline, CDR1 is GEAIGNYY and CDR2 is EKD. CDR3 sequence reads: CACDSVRGIGKYTDKLIF. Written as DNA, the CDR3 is TGTGCCTGTGACTCTGTAAGGGGGATAGGAAAGTACACCGATAAACTCATCTTT.